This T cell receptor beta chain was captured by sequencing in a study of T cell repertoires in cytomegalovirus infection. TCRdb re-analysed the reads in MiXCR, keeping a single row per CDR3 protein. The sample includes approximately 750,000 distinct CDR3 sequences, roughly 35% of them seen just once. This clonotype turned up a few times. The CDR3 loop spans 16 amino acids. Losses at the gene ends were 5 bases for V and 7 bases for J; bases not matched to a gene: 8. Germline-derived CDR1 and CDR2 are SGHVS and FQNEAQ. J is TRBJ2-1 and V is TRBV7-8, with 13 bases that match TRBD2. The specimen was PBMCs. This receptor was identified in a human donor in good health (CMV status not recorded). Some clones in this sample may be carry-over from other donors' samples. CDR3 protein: CASSLWTSGSYNEQFF. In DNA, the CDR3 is TGTGCCAGCAGCCTCTGGACTAGCGGGAGCTATAATGAGCAGTTCTTC. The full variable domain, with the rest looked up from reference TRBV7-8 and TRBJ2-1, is GAGVSQSPRYKVAKRGQDVALRCDPISGHVSLFWYQQALGQGPEFLTYFQNEAQLDKSGLPSDRFFAERPEGSVSTLKIQRTQQEDSAVYLCASSLWTSGSYNEQFFGPGTRLTVL.